One and the same sample provided the 2 T cell receptor beta chains below, sequenced in a study of CD8 T cells in ankylosing spondylitis. Study-level findings and limits: Characteristic, it appeared, of ankylosing spondylitis blood was a TCR beta motif of 7 or 8 highly homologous variants.

Using its own MiXCR run on the 5' RACE reads, TCRdb lists one record per CDR3 protein. The sample comprises fewer than 750,000 distinct CDR3 sequences, roughly 19% of which are singletons, and about 20% rests with the top ten. Their antigen targets remain unknown. The sample consisted of blood, either unsorted or a sorted T cell fraction (not recorded which). The receptor set was obtained from a male donor with ankylosing spondylitis.

This clonotype occurred a few times. The CDR3 protein is CASSLTGGLYYGYTF. CDR3 DNA: TGTGCCAGCAGCCTTACAGGGGGACTATACTATGGCTACACCTTC. The rearrangement uses TRBV14 and TRBJ1-2; 8 nucleotides match TRBD1. This CDR3 has 15 amino acids. Trimming took 4 bases from V and 3 from J; bases not matched to a gene: 7. Germline CDR1 and CDR2: SGHDN and FVKESK.

This chain connects TRBV27 to TRBJ2-3, with TRBD2 identical over 12 bases. Trimming cost V 2 bases and J 5 bases; bases outside gene matches: 8. Germline loops: CDR1 MNHEY, CDR2 SMNVEV (reference sequence). This CDR3 region has 17 residues. CDR3 in amino acids: CASSLLAGGPGRDTQYF. The CDR3 nucleotides read TGTGCCAGCAGTTTACTAGCGGGGGGGCCCGGGAGAGATACGCAGTATTTT.